The 31 T cell receptor beta chains in this list originate from one sample, sequenced in a study of cytomegalovirus exposure and HLA in healthy donors. The PCR employed 60 Vbeta primers together with 13 Jbeta primers. Clones were read by immunoSEQ multiplex PCR, and TCRdb kept only the in-frame ones, dropping some. Of some 140,000 clones in the sample, about three quarters were seen once. The sample comprised PBMCs. The source of these receptors is a male donor in good health and CMV-seropositive.

This chain links TRBV2 with TRBJ2-3; TRBD2 matches 7 bases. Germline assignment: CDR1 SNHLY and CDR2 FYNNEI. Losses at the gene ends were 0 bases for V and 0 bases for J; bases not matched to a gene: 3. The CDR3 extends over 16 amino acids. The CDR3 region is CASSEAPAGSTDTQYF. DNA for the CDR3: TGTGCCAGCAGTGAAGCGCCAGCGGGGAGCACAGATACGCAGTATTTT.

This chain links TRBV19 with TRBJ1-5, with unresolved D. The ends were cut back, 5 bases at V and 0 bases at J, with 14 bases in the middle. The V gene's germline CDR1 is LNHDA and CDR2 SQIVND (reference sequence). The CDR3 spans 16 residues. The CDR3 DNA is TGTGCCAGTAGTGGTTACAGAAGATATAGCAATCAGCCCCAGCATTTT. Translation gives CASSGYRRYSNQPQHF.

The V call is TRBV6-4, the J call TRBJ2-1; TRBD2 matches at 7 bases. CDR3 length: 15 residues. The germline V gene has CDR1 MRHNA and CDR2 SNTAGT. Trimming took 0 bases from V and 10 from J; bases not matched to a gene: 9. CDR3: CASSDSKSGIGEQFF. The DNA of the CDR3 is TGTGCCAGCAGTGACTCGAAGAGCGGGATAGGCGAGCAGTTCTTC.

The J gene is TRBJ1-2, the V gene TRBV10-3; 9 bases agree with TRBD1. The V gene end was trimmed by 9 bases and the J gene end by 6 bases; junction bases not matched to a gene: 11. The CDR3 loop spans 14 amino acids. Germline-derived CDR1 and CDR2 are ENHRY and SYGVKD. The CDR3 loop reads CAIRDRGDWDGYTF. In DNA, the CDR3 is TGTGCCATTAGAGACAGGGGGGATTGGGATGGCTACACCTTC.

The V gene is TRBV10-3, the J gene TRBJ1-1, with D possibly being TRBD1 (6 bases). Germline V gene sequence: CDR1 ENHRY, CDR2 SYGVKD. This CDR3 spans 17 amino acids. Trimming pared 5 bases from V and 1 base from J, leaving 20 bases between. In DNA, the CDR3 is TGTGCCATCAGTTCCCATTCACGGGGGGGCTCGAACACTGAAGCTTTCTTT. It translates to CAISSHSRGGSNTEAFF.

J is TRBJ2-5 and V is TRBV11-2; 10 bases align to TRBD2. This CDR3 has 15 residues. Germline trimming cut 0 bases from V and 2 bases from J; bases unmatched to any gene: 0. Germline values: CDR1 SGHAT, CDR2 FQNNGV. The CDR3 nucleotides are TGTGCCAGCAGCTTAGAACTAGCGGGGCAAGAGACCCAGTACTTC. Its translation is CASSLELAGQETQYF.

The rearrangement links TRBV7-2 to TRBJ2-5; 8 bases line up with TRBD2. This CDR3 is built from 14 residues. V shed 5 bases and J 5 bases; nucleotides not matched to a gene: 7. Germline V gene data show CDR1 as SGHTA and CDR2 as FQGNSA. The CDR3 region is CASSPGSGGETQYF. Written as DNA, the CDR3 is TGTGCCAGCAGCCCCGGATCGGGGGGGGAGACCCAGTACTTC.

The gene calls are TRBV5-1 and TRBJ1-3; D uncertain. The germline gives CDR1 SGHRS, CDR2 YFSETQ. Deletions cut 0 bases from V and 0 bases from J, with 4 bases between. This CDR3 region has 14 residues. The CDR3 protein is CASSLELSGNTIYF. In DNA form, the CDR3 reads TGCGCCAGCAGCTTGGAACTCTCTGGAAACACCATATATTTT.

J is TRBJ2-5 and V is TRBV11-2; TRBD2 might be the D (6 bases). Germline V gene data show CDR1 as SGHAT and CDR2 as FQNNGV. V lost 5 bases and J lost 3, with 16 bases in between. The CDR3 contains 15 residues. CDR3 amino acids: CASSPYPSGEETQYF. DNA for the CDR3: TGTGCCAGCAGCCCATATCCGTCGGGGGAAGAGACCCAGTACTTC.

This clone turned up a few times. This chain links TRBV7-2 with TRBJ2-7; 9 nucleotides line up with TRBD1. CDR3 length: 17 residues. Looked up from germline, CDR1 is SGHTA and CDR2 is FQGNSA. V gave up 5 bases and J gave up 4 bases; unmatched junction bases: 15. The CDR3 protein is CASSPYSNRGRIYEQYF. Here the CDR3 DNA reads TGTGCCAGCAGCCCCTACTCAAACAGGGGGCGCATTTACGAGCAGTACTTC. Combining the CDR3 with reference TRBV7-2 and TRBJ2-7 gives the whole variable domain GAGVSQSPSNKVTEKGKDVELRCDPISGHTALYWYRQSLGQGLEFLIYFQGNSAPDKSGLPSDRFSAERTGGSVSTLTIQRTQQEDSAVYLCASSPYSNRGRIYEQYFGPGTRLTVT.

This chain joins TRBV10-3 and TRBJ2-3; 9 positions match TRBD1. Trimming at V came to 2 bases and at J to 2 bases, leaving 5 bases not matched to a gene. Germline V lookup: CDR1 ENHRY, CDR2 SYGVKD. This CDR3 region has 16 residues. The CDR3, as DNA: TGTGCCATCAGTGAGCCCGGGACAGGGAACACAGATACGCAGTATTTT. Amino acid sequence: CAISEPGTGNTDTQYF.

This chain joins TRBV7-3 and TRBJ2-7; TRBD1 agrees at 9 bases. The J segment lost 3 bases and the V segment lost 5 bases, leaving 8 bases of the junction unmatched. The germline V gene encodes CDR1 SGHTA and CDR2 FQGTGA. There are 15 residues in the CDR3. As DNA, the CDR3 is TGTGCCAGCAGCCCTGGACAGGGGTTGAACTACGAGCAGTACTTC. It is translated as CASSPGQGLNYEQYF.

The chain links TRBV11-2 to TRBJ2-7, with D perhaps matching TRBD1 (6 bases). V was trimmed by 0 bases and J by 5 bases, leaving 14 bases between them. Germline V lookup: CDR1 SGHAT, CDR2 FQNNGV. The CDR3 is 15 amino acids. In DNA form, the CDR3 reads TGTGCCAGCAGCTTAGAAGGAACAGGGCTGGACGAGCAGTACTTC. Protein product: CASSLEGTGLDEQYF.

The rearrangement uses TRBV7-2 and TRBJ2-5, with 8 bases identical to TRBD2. CDR1 is SGHTA and CDR2 is FQGNSA in the germline V gene. This CDR3 comprises 14 residues. V trimming: 3 bases; J trimming: 2 bases; junction bases outside the gene matches: 2. The CDR3: CASSLSGGQETQYF. DNA of the CDR3: TGTGCCAGCAGCTTGAGCGGGGGACAAGAGACCCAGTACTTC.

The chain joins TRBV11-1 to TRBJ1-6; 9 bases agree with TRBD1. CDR3 length: 16 amino acids. Germline CDR1 and CDR2: SGHAT and FQDESV (reference sequence). The junction had 6 bases not matched to a gene; V was cut back by 5 bases and J by 4 bases. The CDR3 protein is CASSPPGTGYNSPLHF. CDR3 DNA sequence: TGTGCCAGCAGCCCTCCCGGGACAGGGTATAATTCACCCCTCCACTTT.

The chain recombines TRBV7-9 with TRBJ1-2, with D hard to call. The CDR3 totals 17 residues. With 0 bases removed from V and 1 base from J, the gap between germline ends came to 15 bases. Looked up from germline, CDR1 is SEHNR and CDR2 is FQNEAQ (reference sequence). In DNA, the CDR3 is TGTGCCAGCAGCTTAGCGGGCACTCCTCGTTTTAACTATGGCTACACCTTC. Its translation is CASSLAGTPRFNYGYTF.

The chain couples TRBV7-8 to TRBJ2-5; D remains unclear. Germline CDR1 is SGHVS and CDR2 is FQNEAQ. V was cut by 2 bases and J by 1 base, with 8 bases left in between. CDR3 size: 14 residues. Here the CDR3 DNA reads TGTGCCAGCAGCTTACAGGTTTCCCAAGAGACCCAGTACTTC. It yields the protein CASSLQVSQETQYF.

The chain combines TRBV7-2 with TRBJ2-5; 7 nucleotides agree with TRBD1. Per germline, CDR1 SGHTA and CDR2 FQGNSA. The CDR3 consists of 14 residues. Losses at the gene ends were 4 bases for V and 5 bases for J; bases not matched to a gene: 7. In DNA, the CDR3 is TGTGCCAGCAGCTACCAAACAGGGGAGGAGACCCAGTACTTC. Translating gives CASSYQTGEETQYF.

The chain combines TRBV7-3 with TRBJ1-1, with D unclear. Germline CDR1 reads SGHTA; CDR2 reads FQGTGA. The ends were cut back, 4 bases at V and 1 base at J, with 10 bases in the middle. This CDR3 spans 14 amino acids. The CDR3 loop reads CASSSGPENTEAFF. In DNA form, the CDR3 reads TGTGCCAGCAGCTCGGGTCCTGAGAACACTGAAGCTTTCTTT.

This clone came up a few times. The chain is built from TRBV6-5 and TRBJ1-2; 8 nucleotides match TRBD1. This CDR3 spans 12 amino acids. Germline assignment: CDR1 MNHEY and CDR2 SVGAGI. Trimming at V came to 4 bases and at J to 8 bases, leaving 3 bases not matched to a gene. The CDR3: CASSLQGDGYTF. The CDR3 DNA is TGTGCCAGCAGTTTACAGGGGGACGGCTACACCTTC.

The chain joins TRBV7-9 to TRBJ1-1, with D unclear. The V gene lost 1 base and the J gene lost 4 bases, with 13 bases spanning the gap. Germline CDR1 and CDR2: SEHNR and FQNEAQ (reference sequence). This CDR3 contains 15 residues. CDR3 residues: CASSLDKSSSTEAFF. The CDR3 nucleotides read TGTGCCAGCAGCTTAGACAAGTCCTCTAGCACTGAAGCTTTCTTT.

The rearrangement uses TRBV7-2 and TRBJ2-7, with no clear D. V was shortened by 5 bases and J by 6 bases, with 8 bases between the two germline ends. CDR1 is SGHTA and CDR2 is FQGNSA in the germline V gene. The CDR3 has 11 residues. The CDR3 coding sequence is TGTGCCAGCAGCGCCGCGTCCGAGCAGTACTTC. Amino acid sequence: CASSAASEQYF.

As regards this clone: The junction and the germline gene differ at one end; a read error may be behind it. The genes are TRBV5-1 and TRBJ1-2; no clear D gene. CDR3 length equals 15 residues. Looked up from germline, CDR1 is SGHRS and CDR2 is YFSETQ. The CDR3 here is CASSLTAQAAYGYPF. For the CDR3, the DNA is TGCGCCAGCAGCCTGACCGCCCAGGCAGCCTATGGCTACCCCTTC.

The chain has TRBV7-9 and TRBJ2-7, with unresolved D. Germline V CDR1 and CDR2: SEHNR, FQNEAQ (reference sequence). Between the trimmed V and J ends, which lost 6 bases and 0 bases, there was a span of 9 bases. The CDR3 spans 13 residues. CDR3 loop: CASRSGRSYEQYF. The CDR3 DNA is TGTGCCAGCAGGTCGGGTCGCTCCTACGAGCAGTACTTC.

The chain has TRBV7-9 and TRBJ1-2; TRBD1 is a possible D gene (6 bases). V shed 6 bases and J shed 8 bases, with 19 bases lying between them. The CDR3 totals 14 residues. CDR1 SEHNR and CDR2 FQNEAQ come from the germline V gene (reference sequence). Here the CDR3 DNA reads TGTGCCAGCAGTTATCACAGGGTAGGGGACGGCTACACCTTC. Its protein product is CASSYHRVGDGYTF.

This chain links TRBV6-5 with TRBJ2-3, with 8 bases that match TRBD1. V was clipped by 6 bases and J by 3 bases; unmatched bases: 8. This CDR3 contains 15 residues. Germline lookup yields CDR1 MNHEY and CDR2 SVGAGI. The CDR3 sequence is CASRRTGPGTDTQYF. For the CDR3, the DNA is TGTGCCAGCAGGCGGACAGGGCCAGGGACAGATACGCAGTATTTT.

This chain joins TRBV10-2 and TRBJ2-7, with 14 bases fitting TRBD2. In germline, CDR1 is WSHSY, CDR2 SAAADI. The CDR3 contains 17 residues. V was clipped by 2 bases and J by 4 bases; unmatched bases: 7. CDR3 coding DNA: TGCGCCAGCAGTGAGCCGATGGGACTAGCGGGGGTGTACGAGCAGTACTTC. It codes for CASSEPMGLAGVYEQYF.

V usage is TRBV6-6 and J usage is TRBJ2-1; 9 bases are shared with TRBD1. Germline V gene sequence: CDR1 MNHNY, CDR2 SVGAGI (reference sequence). The CDR3 length is 13 residues. The V gene end was trimmed by 2 bases and the J gene end by 10 bases; junction bases not matched to a gene: 3. The CDR3 nucleotides are TGTGCCAGCAGTTACCTCGGGACAGGGGAGCAGTTCTTC. As protein: CASSYLGTGEQFF.

The gene calls are TRBV10-1 and TRBJ2-7, with D maybe TRBD2 (5 bases). The CDR3 totals 13 residues. V was shortened by 6 bases and J by 3 bases, with 12 bases between the two germline ends. Looked up from germline, CDR1 is WNHNN and CDR2 is SYGVQD (reference sequence). Written as DNA, the CDR3 is TGCGCCAGCAGCAGCGGTAACCTCTACGAGCAGTACTTC. As protein: CASSSGNLYEQYF.

The genes are TRBV9 and TRBJ2-5, with 12 bases identical to TRBD1. CDR1 and CDR2 (germline): SGDLS, YYNGEE. The CDR3 is 17 amino acids. With 3 bases clipped from V and 5 bases from J, the junction kept 11 bases outside the gene matches. CDR3 sequence reads: CASSEEGQGAPEETQYF. The CDR3, as DNA: TGTGCCAGCAGCGAAGAGGGACAGGGGGCGCCCGAGGAGACCCAGTACTTC.

This sequence joins TRBV6-6 and TRBJ1-2; 7 nucleotides match TRBD1. This CDR3 is 13 amino acids long. The germline CDR1 and CDR2 sequences are MNHNY and SVGAGI (reference sequence). J was trimmed by 10 bases and V by 3 bases; bases with no gene match: 8. In DNA form, the CDR3 reads TGTGCCAGCAGTTATGGGCAGGGGGACGTCTACACCTTC. It encodes CASSYGQGDVYTF.